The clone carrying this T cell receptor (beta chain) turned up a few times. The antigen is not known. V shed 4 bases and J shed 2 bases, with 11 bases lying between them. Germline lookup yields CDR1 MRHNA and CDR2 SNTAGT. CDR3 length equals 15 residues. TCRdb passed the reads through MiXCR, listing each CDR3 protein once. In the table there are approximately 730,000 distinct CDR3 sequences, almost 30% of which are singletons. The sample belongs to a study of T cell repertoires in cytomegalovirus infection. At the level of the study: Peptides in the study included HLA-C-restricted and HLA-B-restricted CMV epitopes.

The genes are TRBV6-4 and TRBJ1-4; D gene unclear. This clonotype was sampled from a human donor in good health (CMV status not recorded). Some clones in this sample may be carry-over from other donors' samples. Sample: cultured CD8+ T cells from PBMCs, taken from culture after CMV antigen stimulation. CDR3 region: CASSGRAYTNEKLFF. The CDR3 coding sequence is TGTGCCAGCAGTGGGCGCGCCTACACTAATGAAAAACTGTTTTTT.